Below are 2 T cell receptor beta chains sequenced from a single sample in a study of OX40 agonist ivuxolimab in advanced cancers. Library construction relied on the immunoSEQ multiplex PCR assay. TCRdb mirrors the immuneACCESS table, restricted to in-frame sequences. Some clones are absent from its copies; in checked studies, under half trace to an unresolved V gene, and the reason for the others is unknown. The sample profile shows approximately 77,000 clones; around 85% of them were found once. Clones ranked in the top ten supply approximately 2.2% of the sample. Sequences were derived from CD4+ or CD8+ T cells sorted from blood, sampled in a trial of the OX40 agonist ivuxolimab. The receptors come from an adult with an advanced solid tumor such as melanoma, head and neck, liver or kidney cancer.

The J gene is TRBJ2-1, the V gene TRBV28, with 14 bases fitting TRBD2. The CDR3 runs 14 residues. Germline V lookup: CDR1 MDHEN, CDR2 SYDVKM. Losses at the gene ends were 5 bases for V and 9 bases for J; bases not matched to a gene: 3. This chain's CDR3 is CASSRLAGGSEQFF. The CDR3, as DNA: TGTGCCAGCAGTCGACTAGCGGGAGGGAGTGAGCAGTTCTTC.

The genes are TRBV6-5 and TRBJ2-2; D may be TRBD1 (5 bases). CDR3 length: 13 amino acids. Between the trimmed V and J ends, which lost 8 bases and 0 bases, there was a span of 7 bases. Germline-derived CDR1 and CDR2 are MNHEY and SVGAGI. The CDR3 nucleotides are TGTGCCAGCGTCAGGGCGAACACCGGGGAGCTGTTTTTT. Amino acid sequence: CASVRANTGELFF.